The 19 T cell receptor beta chains presented below share a single source sample, sequenced in a study of cytomegalovirus exposure and HLA in healthy donors. Clones were read by immunoSEQ multiplex PCR, and TCRdb kept only the in-frame ones, dropping some. The top ten clones hold about 3% of a sample with about 240,000 clones, around nine tenths of them seen once. The sequenced sample was PBMCs. The receptors shown here come from a man between 18 and 35 years old in good health and CMV-seronegative.

This rearrangement joins TRBV2 to TRBJ2-1, with D possibly TRBD2 on 6 matching bases. CDR3 size: 13 residues. Germline CDR1 SNHLY, CDR2 FYNNEI. V lost 8 bases and J lost 4, with 12 bases in between. CDR3 nucleotides: TGTGCCAGCGGGAGGTTTGGGTACAATGAGCAGTTCTTC. This translates into CASGRFGYNEQFF. Filled out from reference TRBV2 and TRBJ2-1, the complete variable domain reads EPEVTQTPSHQVTQMGQEVILRCVPISNHLYFYWYRQILGQKVEFLVSFYNNEISEKSEIFDDQFSVERPDGSNFTLKIRSTKLEDSAMYFCASGRFGYNEQFFGPGTRLTVL.

This chain joins TRBV7-2 and TRBJ2-4; possibly TRBD1 for D (5 bases). V was pared by 1 base and J by 4 bases, with 8 bases between. The CDR3 has 14 amino acids. The germline CDR1 and CDR2 sequences are SGHTA and FQGNSA. The CDR3 region is CASSLGPGKNIQYF. The CDR3 DNA sequence: TGTGCCAGCAGCTTAGGTCCAGGGAAAAACATTCAGTACTTC.

Only one count was recorded for this clone. The V gene is TRBV9, the J gene TRBJ2-1, with 8 nucleotides matching TRBD2. Germline V gives CDR1 SGDLS, CDR2 YYNGEE. The V gene end was trimmed by 0 bases and the J gene end by 9 bases; junction bases not matched to a gene: 11. CDR3 size: 16 residues. CDR3 sequence: CASSVGAPLSGIEQFF. For the CDR3, the DNA is TGTGCCAGCAGCGTAGGAGCCCCTCTTAGCGGGATTGAGCAGTTCTTC.

The chain couples TRBV6-5 to TRBJ2-7; 9 bases are a match to TRBD1. V dropped 2 bases and J dropped 2; count of bases not matched to a gene: 1. Per the germline V gene, CDR1 is MNHEY and CDR2 is SVGAGI. The CDR3 is made up of 14 amino acids. The CDR3: CASSYRTGAYEQYF. In DNA form, the CDR3 reads TGTGCCAGCAGTTACAGGACAGGGGCCTACGAGCAGTACTTC.

V is TRBV6-5 and J is TRBJ1-5; tentative D call: TRBD1 (6 bases). Between the trimmed V and J ends, which lost 9 bases and 5 bases, there was a span of 17 bases. Germline V gene lookup returns CDR1 MNHEY and CDR2 SVGAGI. The CDR3 is 14 residues long. The CDR3 region has the DNA TGTGCCAGTTCCGAACAGGGTTCTTATCAGCCCCAGCATTTT. This encodes CASSEQGSYQPQHF.

This chain uses TRBV19 with TRBJ1-5; no clear D. This CDR3 has 17 residues. V lost 0 bases and J 5 bases, leaving 17 bases between the germline ends. CDR1 LNHDA and CDR2 SQIVND come from the germline V gene (reference sequence). In DNA form, the CDR3 reads TGTGCCAGTAGTATAGATTCGGAGGCGACCATGTATCAGCCCCAGCATTTT. It is translated as CASSIDSEATMYQPQHF. Variable domain in full (rest from reference TRBV19 and TRBJ1-5): DGGITQSPKYLFRKEGQNVTLSCEQNLNHDAMYWYRQDPGQGLRLIYYSQIVNDFQKGDIAEGYSVSREKKESFPLTVTSAQKNPTAFYLCASSIDSEATMYQPQHFGDGTRLSIL.

The rearrangement links TRBV5-4 to TRBJ2-7; 7 bases agree with TRBD1. The CDR3 totals 14 residues. Germline V CDR1 and CDR2: SGHNT, YYREEE (reference sequence). V was clipped by 0 bases and J by 3 bases; unmatched bases: 3. CDR3 in amino acids: CASSLEQGLYEQYF. The DNA for the CDR3 is TGTGCCAGCAGCTTGGAACAGGGGCTCTACGAGCAGTACTTC. Together with reference TRBV5-4 and TRBJ2-7, the CDR3 gives the full variable domain: ETGVTQSPTHLIKTRGQQVTLRCSSQSGHNTVSWYQQALGQGPQFIFQYYREEENGRGNFPPRFSGLQFPNYSSELNVNALELDDSALYLCASSLEQGLYEQYFGPGTRLTVT.

This sequence joins TRBV5-4 and TRBJ1-1; 7 positions agree with TRBD1. Germline lookup yields CDR1 SGHNT and CDR2 YYREEE (reference sequence). The CDR3 length is 15 residues. Unmatched junction bases numbered 6, after V lost 3 bases and J lost 1 base. The CDR3, as DNA: TGTGCCAGCAGCTACCTAGGACAGGAGAACACTGAAGCTTTCTTT. It codes for CASSYLGQENTEAFF.

This sequence joins TRBV7-9 and TRBJ1-3; no firm D call. V lost 4 bases to trimming and J lost 5 bases, with 21 bases between them. The CDR3 contains 17 residues. CDR1 and CDR2 (germline): SEHNR, FQNEAQ (reference sequence). This CDR3 reads CASSSTPETQARNTIYF. CDR3 nucleotides: TGTGCCAGCAGCTCTACACCCGAGACCCAGGCGCGAAACACCATATATTTT.

The chain links TRBV28 to TRBJ2-1; perhaps TRBD2 as D (5 bases). Germline V gives CDR1 MDHEN, CDR2 SYDVKM. This CDR3 region has 13 residues. CDR3 in amino acids: CALAVGSSNEQFF. CDR3 coding DNA: TGTGCTCTGGCCGTGGGGAGCTCCAATGAGCAGTTCTTC.

The gene calls are TRBV30 and TRBJ1-4, with 9 bases lining up with TRBD1. The CDR3 is 14 residues long. The germline V gene has CDR1 GTSNPN and CDR2 SVGIG (reference sequence). V gave up 2 bases and J gave up 8 bases; unmatched junction bases: 6. CDR3 residues: CAWSRGTGWEKLFF. The CDR3 DNA follows: TGTGCCTGGAGTCGCGGGACAGGGTGGGAAAAACTGTTTTTT.

In this sample, this clone turned up a few times. The rearrangement links TRBV4-2 to TRBJ1-2; weak D call: TRBD1 (5 bases). In germline, CDR1 is LGHNA, CDR2 YNFKEQ. CDR3 length: 13 residues. Trimming took 1 base from V and 6 from J, leaving 9 bases between them. For the CDR3, the DNA is TGTGCCAGCAGCCAAGGCAGGGAGGATGGCTACACCTTC. It codes for CASSQGREDGYTF.

This clone was recorded a few times. Germline and junction disagree at one end, which may indicate a read error. The CDR3 here is CASGGTGDF. The CDR3 DNA sequence: TGTGCCAGTGGTGGAACAGGGGATTTT. The chain carries TRBV6-1 and TRBJ1-4; TRBD1 matches at 7 bases. This CDR3 is 9 amino acids long. The germline CDR1 and CDR2 sequences are MNHNS and SASEGT.

The chain combines TRBV4-2 with TRBJ2-5; D gene ambiguous. V shed 0 bases and J shed 4 bases, with 9 bases lying between them. CDR1 and CDR2 (germline): LGHNA, YNFKEQ. This CDR3 is 14 amino acids long. CDR3 amino acids: CASSQDQASETQYF. The DNA of the CDR3 is TGTGCCAGCAGCCAAGATCAGGCGTCAGAGACCCAGTACTTC.

The rearrangement joins TRBV5-1 to TRBJ2-5, with D maybe TRBD2 (5 bases). Germline CDR1 is SGHRS and CDR2 is YFSETQ. This CDR3 has 13 residues. Trimming left V 9 bases short and J 1 base short, with 13 bases between. The CDR3 coding sequence is TGCGCCACCTCACCGGGGAGCCAAGAGACCCAGTACTTC. Translating gives CATSPGSQETQYF.

This chain links TRBV10-3 with TRBJ1-4; TRBD1 aligns across 9 bases. The CDR3 extends over 12 amino acids. Germline V CDR1 and CDR2: ENHRY, SYGVKD. V gave up 6 bases and J gave up 8 bases; unmatched junction bases: 1. For the CDR3, the DNA is TGTGCCATCAGGGGACAGGGCGAAAAACTGTTTTTT. This encodes CAIRGQGEKLFF.

This chain links TRBV28 with TRBJ2-6, with a weak D call TRBD1 (5 bases). The CDR3 sequence is 16 residues long. CDR1 is MDHEN and CDR2 is SYDVKM in the germline V gene. Trimming cost V 3 bases and J 2 bases, with 11 bases left between them. This CDR3 is CASSFLQEPGANVLTF. The DNA for the CDR3 is TGTGCCAGCAGTTTTTTACAGGAACCTGGGGCCAACGTCCTGACTTTC.

The chain employs TRBV6-5 and TRBJ2-3; perhaps TRBD1 as D (6 bases). CDR1 and CDR2 from the germline V gene are MNHEY and SVGAGI. The CDR3 runs 13 residues. V was shortened by 2 bases and J by 4 bases, with 7 bases between the two germline ends. CDR3 sequence: CASSYPGADTQYF. CDR3 nucleotides: TGTGCCAGCAGTTACCCAGGGGCAGATACGCAGTATTTT.

This rearrangement joins TRBV10-3 to TRBJ2-7; D might be TRBD1 (5 bases). Trimming shortened V by 0 bases and J by 4 bases, and 13 bases separated the two germline ends. CDR3 length equals 15 residues. Germline V lookup: CDR1 ENHRY, CDR2 SYGVKD. CDR3 nucleotide sequence: TGTGCCATCAGTGAGTCGAAAAGGGGCAGGTACGAGCAGTACTTC. Protein: CAISESKRGRYEQYF.